This is a list of T cell receptor beta chains from one sample in a study of T cells after yellow fever vaccination. TCRdb re-derived calls from the 5' RACE reads in MiXCR, one entry per CDR3 protein. The data show a few hundred thousand distinct CDR3 sequences, with approximately 3% seen just once and around 3% held by the top ten. Sequences were derived from CD4+ T cells sorted from PBMCs, sampled 10 days after the yellow fever booster vaccination. These receptor sequences come from a man aged 18-30 years who received the YFV17D yellow fever vaccine. The CDR3 runs from the conserved cysteine through the conserved F or W. A D gene is named only where the DNA matches it firmly. Clone size appears in some rows only: once, few, many, or a class for an expanded clone.

cdr3_length: 15
j_call: TRBJ2-7
d_call: TRBD1
clone_size: few
v_call: TRBV29-1
cdr3_nt: TGCAGCGTAAAGTACGGGACAGGGGTCTCCTACGAGCAGTACTTC
cdr3_aa: CSVKYGTGVSYEQYF

cdr3_length: 16
j_call: TRBJ1-2
d_call: NA
clone_size: few
v_call: TRBV6-5
cdr3_nt: TGTGCCAGCAGTTACTCCCCCCGGGGGACAAACTATGGCTACACCTTC
cdr3_aa: CASSYSPRGTNYGYTF

cdr3_length: 15
j_call: TRBJ2-1
d_call: NA
clone_size: many
v_call: TRBV3-1
cdr3_nt: TGTGCCAGCAGCCAATATGGGGGCTCCTACAATGAGCAGTTCTTC
cdr3_aa: CASSQYGGSYNEQFF

cdr3_length: 16
j_call: TRBJ2-2
d_call: TRBD1
clone_size: NA
v_call: TRBV13
cdr3_nt: TGTGCCAGCACCCGTCTCCGGGACAGGGCCACCGGGGAGCTGTTTTTT
cdr3_aa: CASTRLRDRATGELFF

cdr3_length: 14
j_call: TRBJ1-1
d_call: NA
clone_size: few
v_call: TRBV20-1
cdr3_nt: TGCAGTGCCACGATAGGGGCAGGGAACACTGAAGCTTTCTTT
cdr3_aa: CSATIGAGNTEAFF

cdr3_length: 15
j_call: TRBJ2-3
d_call: TRBD2
clone_size: many
v_call: TRBV20-1
cdr3_nt: TGCAGTGCTAGAGATCCGGGGGGGGTCACAGATACGCAGTATTTT
cdr3_aa: CSARDPGGVTDTQYF

cdr3_length: 16
j_call: TRBJ2-1
d_call: TRBD2
clone_size: few
v_call: TRBV7-8
cdr3_nt: TGTGCCAGCAGCCGACACGGGACTAGCGGATACAATGAGCAGTTCTTC
cdr3_aa: CASSRHGTSGYNEQFF

cdr3_length: 11
j_call: TRBJ2-3
d_call: NA
clone_size: many
v_call: TRBV12-3/TRBV12-4
cdr3_nt: TGTGCCAGCGGCGGAGAGAATACGCAGTATTTT
cdr3_aa: CASGGENTQYF

cdr3_length: 13
j_call: TRBJ1-1
d_call: NA
clone_size: many
v_call: TRBV28
cdr3_nt: TGTGCCAGCAGTTTCTCGGGGAGGACTGAAGCTTTCTTT
cdr3_aa: CASSFSGRTEAFF

cdr3_length: 14
j_call: TRBJ2-5
d_call: NA
clone_size: few
v_call: TRBV5-1
cdr3_nt: TGCGCCAGCACCCTGGGGGGTACGCTAGAGACCCAGTACTTC
cdr3_aa: CASTLGGTLETQYF

cdr3_length: 16
j_call: TRBJ1-5
d_call: TRBD1
clone_size: NA
v_call: TRBV16
cdr3_nt: TGTGCCAGCAGTCGAGTGGGACAGGGTCCCCATCAGCCCCAGCATTTT
cdr3_aa: CASSRVGQGPHQPQHF

cdr3_length: 14
j_call: TRBJ2-3
d_call: TRBD1
clone_size: many
v_call: TRBV7-2
cdr3_nt: TGTGCCAGCCTCGGGACAGGTTACACAGATACGCAGTATTTT
cdr3_aa: CASLGTGYTDTQYF

cdr3_length: 15
j_call: TRBJ1-2
d_call: TRBD1
clone_size: few
v_call: TRBV12-3/TRBV12-4
cdr3_nt: TGTGCCAGCAGTAGGGGACAGGCGGCTGCGTATGGCTACACCTTC
cdr3_aa: CASSRGQAAAYGYTF